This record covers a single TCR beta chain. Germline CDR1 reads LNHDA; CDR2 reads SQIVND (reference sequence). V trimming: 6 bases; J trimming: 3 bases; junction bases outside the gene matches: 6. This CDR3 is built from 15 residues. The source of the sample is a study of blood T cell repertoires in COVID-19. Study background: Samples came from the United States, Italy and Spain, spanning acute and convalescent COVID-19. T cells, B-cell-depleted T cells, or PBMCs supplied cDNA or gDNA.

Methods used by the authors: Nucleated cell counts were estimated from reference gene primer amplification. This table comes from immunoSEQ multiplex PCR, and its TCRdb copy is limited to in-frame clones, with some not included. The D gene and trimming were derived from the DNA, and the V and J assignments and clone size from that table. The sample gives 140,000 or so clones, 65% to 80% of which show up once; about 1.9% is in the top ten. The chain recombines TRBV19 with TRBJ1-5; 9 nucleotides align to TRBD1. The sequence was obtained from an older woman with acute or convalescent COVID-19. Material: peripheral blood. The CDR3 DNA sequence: TGTGCCAGTAGGACAGGGGGGAGAACCAATCAGCCCCAGCATTTT. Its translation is CASRTGGRTNQPQHF.